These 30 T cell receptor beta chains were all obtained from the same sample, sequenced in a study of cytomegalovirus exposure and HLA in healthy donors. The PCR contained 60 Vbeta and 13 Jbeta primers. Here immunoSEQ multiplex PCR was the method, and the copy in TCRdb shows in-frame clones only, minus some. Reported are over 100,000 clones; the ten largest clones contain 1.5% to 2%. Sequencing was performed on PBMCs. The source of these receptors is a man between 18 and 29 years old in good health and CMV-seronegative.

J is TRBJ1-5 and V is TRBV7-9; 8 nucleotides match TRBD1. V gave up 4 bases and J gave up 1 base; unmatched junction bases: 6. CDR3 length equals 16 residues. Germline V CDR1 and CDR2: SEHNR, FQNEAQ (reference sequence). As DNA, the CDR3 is TGTGCCAGCAGCTCACGGACAGGGACCAGCAATCAGCCCCAGCATTTT. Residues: CASSSRTGTSNQPQHF.

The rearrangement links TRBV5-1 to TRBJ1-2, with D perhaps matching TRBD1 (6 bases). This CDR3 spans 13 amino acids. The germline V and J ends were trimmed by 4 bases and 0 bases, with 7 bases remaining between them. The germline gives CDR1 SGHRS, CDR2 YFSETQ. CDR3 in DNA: TGCGCCAGCAGCCGGACAGCTAACTATGGCTACACCTTC. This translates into CASSRTANYGYTF.

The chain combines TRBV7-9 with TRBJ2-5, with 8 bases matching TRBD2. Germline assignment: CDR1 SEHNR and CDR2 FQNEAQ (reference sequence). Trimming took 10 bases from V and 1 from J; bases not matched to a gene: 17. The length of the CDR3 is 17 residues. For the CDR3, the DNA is TGTGCCACCTCCCGAAGGGCGACGGGACTAGGCCAAGAGACCCAGTACTTC. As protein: CATSRRATGLGQETQYF.

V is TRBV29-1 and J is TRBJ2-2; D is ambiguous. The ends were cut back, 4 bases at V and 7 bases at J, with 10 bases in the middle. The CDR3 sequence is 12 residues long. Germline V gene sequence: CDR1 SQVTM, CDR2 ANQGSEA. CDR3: CSVGHFGGELFF. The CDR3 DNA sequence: TGCAGCGTTGGACACTTTGGCGGGGAGCTGTTTTTT.

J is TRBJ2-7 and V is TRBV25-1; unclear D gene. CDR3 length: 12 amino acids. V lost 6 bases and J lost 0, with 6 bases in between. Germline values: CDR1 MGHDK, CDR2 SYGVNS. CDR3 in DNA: TGTGCCAGCAGCGCTAGCTCCTACGAGCAGTACTTC. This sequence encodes CASSASSYEQYF.

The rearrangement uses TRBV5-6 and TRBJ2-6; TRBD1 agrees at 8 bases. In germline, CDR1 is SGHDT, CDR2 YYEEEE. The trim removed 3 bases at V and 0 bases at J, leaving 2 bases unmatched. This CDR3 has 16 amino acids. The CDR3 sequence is CASSSDRGSGANVLTF. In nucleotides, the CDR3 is TGTGCCAGCAGCTCCGACAGGGGCTCTGGGGCCAACGTCCTGACTTTC.

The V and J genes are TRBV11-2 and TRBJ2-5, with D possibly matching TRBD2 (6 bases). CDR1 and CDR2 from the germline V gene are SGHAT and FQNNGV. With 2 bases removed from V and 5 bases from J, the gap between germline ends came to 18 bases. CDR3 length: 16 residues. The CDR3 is CASSLRAAPGVETQYF. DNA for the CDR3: TGTGCCAGCAGCTTACGGGCAGCACCGGGAGTTGAGACCCAGTACTTC.

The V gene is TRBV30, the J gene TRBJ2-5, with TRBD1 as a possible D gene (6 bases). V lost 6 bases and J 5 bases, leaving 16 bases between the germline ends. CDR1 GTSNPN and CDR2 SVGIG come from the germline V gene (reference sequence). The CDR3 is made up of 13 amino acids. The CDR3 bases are TGTGCCTGCCACACAGGGCCTGTCGAGACCCAGTACTTC. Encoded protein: CACHTGPVETQYF.

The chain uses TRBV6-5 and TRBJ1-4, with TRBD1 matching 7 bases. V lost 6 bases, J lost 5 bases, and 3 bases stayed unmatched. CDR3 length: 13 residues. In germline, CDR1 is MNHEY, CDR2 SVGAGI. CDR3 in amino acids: CASRGTANEKLFF. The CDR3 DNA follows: TGTGCCAGCAGGGGGACAGCGAATGAAAAACTGTTTTTT.

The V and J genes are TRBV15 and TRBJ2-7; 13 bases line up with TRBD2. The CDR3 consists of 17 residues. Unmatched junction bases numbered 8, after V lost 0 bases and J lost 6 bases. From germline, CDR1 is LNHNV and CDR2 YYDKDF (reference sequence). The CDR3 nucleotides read TGTGCCACCAGCAGAGAAGGACTAGCGGGAGAAACGGGCGAGCAGTACTTC. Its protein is CATSREGLAGETGEQYF.

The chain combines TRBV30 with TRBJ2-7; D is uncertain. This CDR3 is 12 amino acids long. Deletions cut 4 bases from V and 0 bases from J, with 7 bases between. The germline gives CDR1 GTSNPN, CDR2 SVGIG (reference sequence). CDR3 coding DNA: TGTGCCTGGAAAAGAGCCTCCTACGAGCAGTACTTC. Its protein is CAWKRASYEQYF.

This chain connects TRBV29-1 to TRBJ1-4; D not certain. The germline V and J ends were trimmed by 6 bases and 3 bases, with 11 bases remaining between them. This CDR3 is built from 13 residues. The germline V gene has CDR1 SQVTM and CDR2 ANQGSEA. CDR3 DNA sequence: TGCAGCGTATTGAGGGAAGCTAATGAAAAACTGTTTTTT. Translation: CSVLREANEKLFF.

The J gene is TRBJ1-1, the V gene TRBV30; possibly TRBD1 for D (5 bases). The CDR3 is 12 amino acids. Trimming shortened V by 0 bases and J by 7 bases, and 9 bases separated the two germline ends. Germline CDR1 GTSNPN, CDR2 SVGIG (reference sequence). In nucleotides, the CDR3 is TGTGCCTGGAGTGTAACTCAGGGTGAAGCTTTCTTT. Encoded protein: CAWSVTQGEAFF.

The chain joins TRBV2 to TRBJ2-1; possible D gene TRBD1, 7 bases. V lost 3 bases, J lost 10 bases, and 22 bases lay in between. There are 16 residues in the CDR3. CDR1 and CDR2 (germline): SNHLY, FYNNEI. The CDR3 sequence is CASSEDRRLSGGEQFF. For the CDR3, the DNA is TGTGCCAGCAGTGAGGATAGGAGACTCTCAGGGGGGGAGCAGTTCTTC.

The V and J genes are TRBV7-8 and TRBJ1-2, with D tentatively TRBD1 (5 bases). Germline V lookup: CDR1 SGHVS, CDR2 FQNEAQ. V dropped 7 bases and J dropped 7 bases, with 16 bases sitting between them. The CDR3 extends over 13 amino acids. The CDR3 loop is CASTTGDGRGYTF. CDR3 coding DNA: TGTGCCAGCACCACGGGGGATGGCCGTGGCTACACCTTC. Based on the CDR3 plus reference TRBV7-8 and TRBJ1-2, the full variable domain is GAGVSQSPRYKVAKRGQDVALRCDPISGHVSLFWYQQALGQGPEFLTYFQNEAQLDKSGLPSDRFFAERPEGSVSTLKIQRTQQEDSAVYLCASTTGDGRGYTFGSGTRLTVV.

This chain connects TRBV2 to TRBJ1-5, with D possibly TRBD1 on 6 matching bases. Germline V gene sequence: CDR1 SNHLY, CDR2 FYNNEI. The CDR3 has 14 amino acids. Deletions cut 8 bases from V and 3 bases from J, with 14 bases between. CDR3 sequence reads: CASWGRGPNQPQHF. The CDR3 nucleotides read TGTGCCAGCTGGGGCAGGGGACCCAATCAGCCCCAGCATTTT.

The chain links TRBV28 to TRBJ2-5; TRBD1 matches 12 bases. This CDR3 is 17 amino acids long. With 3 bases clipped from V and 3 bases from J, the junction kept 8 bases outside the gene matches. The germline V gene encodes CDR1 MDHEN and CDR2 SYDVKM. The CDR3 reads CASSLAGTGGSEETQYF. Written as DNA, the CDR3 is TGTGCCAGCAGTTTGGCCGGGACAGGGGGCTCGGAAGAGACCCAGTACTTC.

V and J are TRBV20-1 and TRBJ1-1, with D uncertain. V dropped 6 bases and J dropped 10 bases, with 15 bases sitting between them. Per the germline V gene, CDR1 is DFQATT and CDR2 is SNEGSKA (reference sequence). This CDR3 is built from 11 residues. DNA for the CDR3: TGCAGTGCAATGAGACTAACCCCAGCTTTCTTT. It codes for CSAMRLTPAFF.

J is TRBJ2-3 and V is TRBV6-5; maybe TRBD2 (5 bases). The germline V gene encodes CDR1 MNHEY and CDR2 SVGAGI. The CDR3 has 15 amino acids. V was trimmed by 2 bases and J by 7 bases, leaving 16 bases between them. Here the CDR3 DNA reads TGTGCCAGCAGTTACACCACAACCCGGGGATATACGCAGTATTTT. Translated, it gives CASSYTTTRGYTQYF.

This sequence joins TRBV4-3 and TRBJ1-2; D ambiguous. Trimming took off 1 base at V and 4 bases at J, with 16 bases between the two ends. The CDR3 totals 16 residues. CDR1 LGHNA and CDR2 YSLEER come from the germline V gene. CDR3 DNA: TGCGCCAGCAGCCAAGGGTCGGGGAGCCTCAGCTATGGCTACACCTTC. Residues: CASSQGSGSLSYGYTF.

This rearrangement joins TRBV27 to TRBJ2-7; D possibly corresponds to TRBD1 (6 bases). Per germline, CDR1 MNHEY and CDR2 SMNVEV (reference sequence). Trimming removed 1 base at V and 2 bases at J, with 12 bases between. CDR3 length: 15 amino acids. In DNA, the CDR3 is TGTGCCAGCAGTTTATGGTTGGACAGCGCCTACGAGCAGTACTTC. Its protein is CASSLWLDSAYEQYF.

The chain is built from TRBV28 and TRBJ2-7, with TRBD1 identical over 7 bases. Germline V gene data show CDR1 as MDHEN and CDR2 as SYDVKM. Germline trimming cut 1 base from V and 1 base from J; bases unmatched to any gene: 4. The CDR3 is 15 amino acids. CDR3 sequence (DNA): TGTGCCAGCAGTTTATCAGGACAGGCTTCCTACGAGCAGTACTTC. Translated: CASSLSGQASYEQYF.

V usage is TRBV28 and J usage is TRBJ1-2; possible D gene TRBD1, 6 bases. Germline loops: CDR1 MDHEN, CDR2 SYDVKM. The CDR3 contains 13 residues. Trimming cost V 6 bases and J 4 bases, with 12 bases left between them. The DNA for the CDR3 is TGTGCCAGCAGCTCTACAGGGTCCTATGGCTACACCTTC. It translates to CASSSTGSYGYTF.

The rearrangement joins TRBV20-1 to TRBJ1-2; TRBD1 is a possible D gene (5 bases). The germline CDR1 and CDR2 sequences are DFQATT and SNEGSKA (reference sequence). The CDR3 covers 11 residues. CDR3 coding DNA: TGCAGCTATGACAGTCCCCGGCTCTACACCTTC. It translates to CSYDSPRLYTF.

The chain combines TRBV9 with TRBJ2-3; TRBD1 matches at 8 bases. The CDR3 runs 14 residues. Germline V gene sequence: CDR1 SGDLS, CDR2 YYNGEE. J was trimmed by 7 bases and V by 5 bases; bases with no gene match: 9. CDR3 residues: CASSGQGAGYTQYF. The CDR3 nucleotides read TGTGCCAGCAGTGGACAGGGCGCAGGTTATACGCAGTATTTT.

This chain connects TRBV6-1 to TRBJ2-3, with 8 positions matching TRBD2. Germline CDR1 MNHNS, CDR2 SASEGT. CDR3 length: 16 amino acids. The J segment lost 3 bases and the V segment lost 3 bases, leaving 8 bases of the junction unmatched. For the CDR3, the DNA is TGTGCCAGCAGTGACCTCGGGGGGGGTACGACAGATACGCAGTATTTT. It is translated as CASSDLGGGTTDTQYF.

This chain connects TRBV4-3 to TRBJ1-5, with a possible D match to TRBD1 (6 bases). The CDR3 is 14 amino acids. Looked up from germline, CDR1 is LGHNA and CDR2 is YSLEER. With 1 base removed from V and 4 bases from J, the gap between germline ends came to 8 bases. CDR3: CASSQAQGNQPQHF. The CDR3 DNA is TGCGCCAGCAGCCAAGCGCAGGGGAATCAGCCCCAGCATTTT.

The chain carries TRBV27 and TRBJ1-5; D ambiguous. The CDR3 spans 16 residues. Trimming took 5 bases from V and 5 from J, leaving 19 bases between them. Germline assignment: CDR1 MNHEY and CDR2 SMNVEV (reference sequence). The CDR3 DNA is TGTGCCAGCAGTGTTCCCCCCGGGAAGGAGGATCAGCCCCAGCATTTT. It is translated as CASSVPPGKEDQPQHF.

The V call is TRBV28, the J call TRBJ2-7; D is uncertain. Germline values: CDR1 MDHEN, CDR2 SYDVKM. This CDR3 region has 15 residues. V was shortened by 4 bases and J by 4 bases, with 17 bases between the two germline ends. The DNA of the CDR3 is TGTGCCAGCAGTTGGCTGTCCCTCCCTCCTTACGAGCAGTACTTC. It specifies CASSWLSLPPYEQYF.

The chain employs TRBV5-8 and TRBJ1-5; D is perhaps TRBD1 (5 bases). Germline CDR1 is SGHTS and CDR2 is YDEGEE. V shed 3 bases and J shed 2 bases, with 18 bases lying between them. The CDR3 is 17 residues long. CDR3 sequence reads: CASSSQLTWGRNQPQHF. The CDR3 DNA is TGTGCCAGCAGCTCCCAATTAACTTGGGGCCGCAATCAGCCCCAGCATTTT.